This T cell receptor beta chain is from a study of blood T cell repertoires in COVID-19. The protocol was immunoSEQ multiplex PCR, while the TCRdb copy is restricted to in-frame clones and leaves out a portion. Found here are about 200,000 clones, about 89% of them singletons; the top ten hold roughly 6%. The specimen was peripheral blood. The clonotype originates from a man aged 60 to 75 who had recovered from COVID-19.

In DNA form, the CDR3 reads TGTGCCAGCAGCAGGGGCATGAACACTGAAGCTTTCTTT. It is translated as CASSRGMNTEAFF. The chain is built from TRBV5-6 and TRBJ1-1, with D tentatively TRBD1 (5 bases). The ends were cut back, 4 bases at V and 0 bases at J, with 7 bases in the middle. Germline V CDR1 and CDR2: SGHDT, YYEEEE. There are 13 residues in the CDR3.